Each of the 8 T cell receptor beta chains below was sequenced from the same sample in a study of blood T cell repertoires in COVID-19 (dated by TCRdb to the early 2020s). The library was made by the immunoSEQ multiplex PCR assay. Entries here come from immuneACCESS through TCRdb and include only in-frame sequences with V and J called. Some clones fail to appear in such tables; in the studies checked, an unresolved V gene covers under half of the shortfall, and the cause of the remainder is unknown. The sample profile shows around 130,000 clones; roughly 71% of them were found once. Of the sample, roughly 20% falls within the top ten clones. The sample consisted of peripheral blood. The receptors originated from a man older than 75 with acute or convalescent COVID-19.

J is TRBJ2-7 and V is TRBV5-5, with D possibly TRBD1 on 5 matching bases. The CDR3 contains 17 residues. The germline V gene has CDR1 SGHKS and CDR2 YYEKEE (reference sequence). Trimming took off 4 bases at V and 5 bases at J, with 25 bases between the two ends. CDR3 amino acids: CASSQNPTADGAHEQYF. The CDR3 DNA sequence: TGTGCCAGCAGCCAAAATCCGACCGCCGATGGGGCCCACGAGCAGTACTTC.

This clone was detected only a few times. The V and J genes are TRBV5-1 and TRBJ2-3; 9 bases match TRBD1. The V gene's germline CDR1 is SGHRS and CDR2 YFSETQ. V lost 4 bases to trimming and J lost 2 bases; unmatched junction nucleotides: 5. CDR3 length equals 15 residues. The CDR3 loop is CASSEDRGHTDTQYF. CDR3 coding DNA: TGCGCCAGCAGCGAGGACAGGGGACACACAGATACGCAGTATTTT. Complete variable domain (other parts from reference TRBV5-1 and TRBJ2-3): KAGVTQTPRYLIKTRGQQVTLSCSPISGHRSVSWYQQTPGQGLQFLFEYFSETQRNKGNFPGRFSGRQFSNSRSEMNVSTLELGDSALYLCASSEDRGHTDTQYFGPGTRLTVL.

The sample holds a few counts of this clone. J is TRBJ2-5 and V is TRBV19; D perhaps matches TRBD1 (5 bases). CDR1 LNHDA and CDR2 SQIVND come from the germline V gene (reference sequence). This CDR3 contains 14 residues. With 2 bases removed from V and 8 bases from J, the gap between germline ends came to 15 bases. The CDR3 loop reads CASSIRQGIGTQYF. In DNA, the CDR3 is TGTGCCAGTAGTATAAGGCAGGGAATAGGAACCCAGTACTTC. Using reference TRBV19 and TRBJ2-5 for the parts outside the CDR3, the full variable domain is DGGITQSPKYLFRKEGQNVTLSCEQNLNHDAMYWYRQDPGQGLRLIYYSQIVNDFQKGDIAEGYSVSREKKESFPLTVTSAQKNPTAFYLCASSIRQGIGTQYFGPGTRLLVL.

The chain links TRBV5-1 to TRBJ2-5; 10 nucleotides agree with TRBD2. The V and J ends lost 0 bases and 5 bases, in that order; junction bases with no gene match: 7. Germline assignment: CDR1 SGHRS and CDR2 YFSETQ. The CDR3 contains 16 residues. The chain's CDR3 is CASSLGASGGQETQYF. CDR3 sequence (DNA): TGCGCCAGCAGCTTGGGTGCTAGCGGGGGCCAGGAGACCCAGTACTTC.

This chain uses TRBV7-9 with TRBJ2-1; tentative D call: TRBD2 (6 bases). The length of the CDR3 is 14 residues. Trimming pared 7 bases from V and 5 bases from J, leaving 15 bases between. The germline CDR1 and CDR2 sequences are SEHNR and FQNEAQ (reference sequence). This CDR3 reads CASTRREDNNEQFF. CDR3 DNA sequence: TGTGCCAGCACACGCAGGGAGGACAACAATGAGCAGTTCTTC.

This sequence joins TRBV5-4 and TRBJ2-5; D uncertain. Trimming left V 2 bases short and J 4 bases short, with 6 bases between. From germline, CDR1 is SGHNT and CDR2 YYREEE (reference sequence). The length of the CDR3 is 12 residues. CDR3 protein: CASSFPSETQYF. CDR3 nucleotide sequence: TGTGCCAGCAGCTTCCCGTCAGAGACCCAGTACTTC.

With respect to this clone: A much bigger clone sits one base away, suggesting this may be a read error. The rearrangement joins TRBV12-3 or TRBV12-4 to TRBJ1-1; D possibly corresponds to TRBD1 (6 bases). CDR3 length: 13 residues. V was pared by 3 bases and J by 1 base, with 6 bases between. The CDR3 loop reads CASSLGQNTEAFF. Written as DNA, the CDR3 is TGTGCCAGCAGTTTGGGACAGAACACTGAAGCTTTCTTT.

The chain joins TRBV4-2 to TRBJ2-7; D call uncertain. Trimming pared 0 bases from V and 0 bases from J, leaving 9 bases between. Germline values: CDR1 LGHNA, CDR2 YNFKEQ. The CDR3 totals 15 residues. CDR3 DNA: TGTGCCAGCAGCCAAGAAGCCCCGAGCTCCTACGAGCAGTACTTC. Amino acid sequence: CASSQEAPSSYEQYF.